This section outlines one T cell receptor (beta chain) sequence together with its context. Antigen specificity is unknown. CD8 cells regarded as naive lacked CD45RO, were positively chosen for CCR7, and omitted terminally differentiated effector memory CD45RA+ cells. The data were taken from a study of shared clonotypes between healthy human individuals. For the study at large: There were three CD4 naive, three CD4 memory, two CD8 naive and one CD8 memory plates per donor.

TCRdb's table, derived via immunoSEQ multiplex PCR, lists solely in-frame clones and lacks some. The table records some 2.1 million clones, approximately 94% of them present only once. Study-wide findings and caveats: The low donor count limited represented genetic and exposure-history diversity.

V was shortened by 1 base and J by 0 bases, with 7 bases between the two germline ends. This CDR3 spans 15 amino acids. Germline CDR1 reads MGHRA; CDR2 reads YSYEKL. The chain uses TRBV4-1 and TRBJ2-1, with no clear D. This receptor was taken from a man aged 18 to 29 in good health. The sample consisted of naive CD8+ T cells sorted from blood. The CDR3 coding sequence is TGCGCCAGCAGCCAAGCCCGTAGCTCCTACAATGAGCAGTTCTTC. Translation: CASSQARSSYNEQFF.